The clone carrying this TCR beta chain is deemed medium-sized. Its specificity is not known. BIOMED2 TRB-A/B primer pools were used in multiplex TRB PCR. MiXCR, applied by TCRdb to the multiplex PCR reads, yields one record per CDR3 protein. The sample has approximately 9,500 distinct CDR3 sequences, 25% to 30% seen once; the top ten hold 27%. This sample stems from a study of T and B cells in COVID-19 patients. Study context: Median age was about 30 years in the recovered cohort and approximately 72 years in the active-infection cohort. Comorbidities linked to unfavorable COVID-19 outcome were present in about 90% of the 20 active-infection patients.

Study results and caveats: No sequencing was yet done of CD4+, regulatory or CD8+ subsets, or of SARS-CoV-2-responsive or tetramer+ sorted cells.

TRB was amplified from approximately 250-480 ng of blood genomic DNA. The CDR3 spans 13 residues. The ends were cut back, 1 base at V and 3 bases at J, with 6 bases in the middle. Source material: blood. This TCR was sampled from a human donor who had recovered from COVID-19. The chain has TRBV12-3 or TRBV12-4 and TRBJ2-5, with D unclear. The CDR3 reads CASSLGWEETQYF. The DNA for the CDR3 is TGTGCCAGCAGTTTAGGGTGGGAAGAGACCCAGTACTTC.